These 7 T cell receptor beta chains originate from one sample sequenced in a study of blood T cell repertoires in COVID-19. TCRdb's table, derived via immunoSEQ multiplex PCR, lists solely in-frame clones and lacks some. This sample has about 310,000 clones, with around 87% found just once. What was sequenced was peripheral blood. These receptors were obtained from a man aged 50 to 60 with active or convalescent COVID-19.

The rearrangement joins TRBV5-1 to TRBJ1-2; TRBD1 aligns across 8 bases. V gave up 5 bases and J gave up 4 bases; unmatched junction bases: 7. The germline CDR1 and CDR2 sequences are SGHRS and YFSETQ. The CDR3 has 14 amino acids. In nucleotides, the CDR3 is TGCGCCAGCAGGGAAGGACAGGGCGGCTATGGCTACACCTTC. Protein product: CASREGQGGYGYTF. Complete variable domain (other parts from reference TRBV5-1 and TRBJ1-2): KAGVTQTPRYLIKTRGQQVTLSCSPISGHRSVSWYQQTPGQGLQFLFEYFSETQRNKGNFPGRFSGRQFSNSRSEMNVSTLELGDSALYLCASREGQGGYGYTFGSGTRLTVV.

The chain joins TRBV5-1 to TRBJ2-5; 8 positions agree with TRBD1. V was pared by 4 bases and J by 5 bases, with 13 bases of the junction left unmatched. The CDR3 is made up of 16 amino acids. CDR1 SGHRS and CDR2 YFSETQ come from the germline V gene. The CDR3 region has the DNA TGCGCCAGCAGCCTCCCGGGACCAGGGGGCGGTGAGACCCAGTACTTC. Its protein is CASSLPGPGGGETQYF.

The chain combines TRBV9 with TRBJ2-7, with TRBD2 matching over 12 bases. Trimming took 4 bases from V and 2 from J; bases not matched to a gene: 7. Germline values: CDR1 SGDLS, CDR2 YYNGEE. This CDR3 has 16 amino acids. For the CDR3, the DNA is TGTGCCAGCAGCCCGACTAGCGGGAGTGGCACCTACGAGCAGTACTTC. As protein: CASSPTSGSGTYEQYF.

The genes are TRBV7-3 and TRBJ1-5, with D unresolved. Trimming removed 5 bases at V and 3 bases at J, with 14 bases between. The germline CDR1 and CDR2 sequences are SGHTA and FQGTGA. This CDR3 spans 15 amino acids. The CDR3 protein is CASSPDRDYNQPQHF. The DNA of the CDR3 is TGTGCCAGCAGCCCAGACCGCGACTACAATCAGCCCCAGCATTTT.

The chain joins TRBV3-1 (or the pseudogene TRBV3-2) to TRBJ2-2; 11 bases map to TRBD1. Trimming cost V 3 bases and J 4 bases; bases outside gene matches: 4. The germline gives CDR1 LGHDT, CDR2 YNNKEL (reference sequence). This CDR3 comprises 16 residues. DNA for the CDR3: TGTGCCAGCAGCCAGTGGACAGGGGGCCTCACCGGGGAGCTGTTTTTT. It is translated as CASSQWTGGLTGELFF.

The chain has TRBV6-1 and TRBJ2-1; possibly TRBD2 for D (6 bases). Germline-derived CDR1 and CDR2 are MNHNS and SASEGT. The CDR3 spans 13 residues. V dropped 3 bases and J dropped 4 bases, with 7 bases sitting between them. The CDR3: CASSEGGYNEQFF. CDR3 in DNA: TGTGCCAGCAGTGAGGGAGGTTACAATGAGCAGTTCTTC.

This sequence joins TRBV28 and TRBJ1-1; D ambiguous. Between the trimmed V and J ends, which lost 5 bases and 5 bases, there was a span of 15 bases. This CDR3 has 14 amino acids. Germline assignment: CDR1 MDHEN and CDR2 SYDVKM. The CDR3 loop is CASSAALDGTEAFF. The CDR3 nucleotides read TGTGCCAGCAGTGCGGCTTTGGATGGGACTGAAGCTTTCTTT.